This T cell receptor (beta chain) stems from a study of T cells in Graves' hyperthyroidism and ophthalmopathy. Study results and caveats: Separating ophthalmopathy from stable hyperthyroidism was achieved by a 13 V-J model.

Amplified TCR beta CDR3 regions derived from RNA transcripts. With the HTBI primer set, the TCR CDR3 went through a first round of RT-PCR. TCRdb processed the multiplex PCR reads anew with MiXCR; each CDR3 protein has one entry. Found here are fewer than 450,000 distinct CDR3 sequences, approximately 17% of them singletons; the top ten hold roughly a third. There are a few counts of this clonotype. What it recognizes is unknown. The CDR3 is made up of 15 amino acids. Trimming took off 0 bases at V and 1 base at J, with 10 bases between the two ends. Germline V gene sequence: CDR1 LGHNA, CDR2 YNFKEQ. This rearrangement joins TRBV4-2 to TRBJ2-7; tentative D call: TRBD2 (6 bases). Sequenced: blood. The source is a woman aged 30 to 39 with Graves' hyperthyroidism that later progressed to Graves' ophthalmopathy. This CDR3 reads CASSQDSGSSYEQYF. The CDR3 DNA sequence: TGTGCCAGCAGCCAAGACTCCGGGAGTTCCTACGAGCAGTACTTC.